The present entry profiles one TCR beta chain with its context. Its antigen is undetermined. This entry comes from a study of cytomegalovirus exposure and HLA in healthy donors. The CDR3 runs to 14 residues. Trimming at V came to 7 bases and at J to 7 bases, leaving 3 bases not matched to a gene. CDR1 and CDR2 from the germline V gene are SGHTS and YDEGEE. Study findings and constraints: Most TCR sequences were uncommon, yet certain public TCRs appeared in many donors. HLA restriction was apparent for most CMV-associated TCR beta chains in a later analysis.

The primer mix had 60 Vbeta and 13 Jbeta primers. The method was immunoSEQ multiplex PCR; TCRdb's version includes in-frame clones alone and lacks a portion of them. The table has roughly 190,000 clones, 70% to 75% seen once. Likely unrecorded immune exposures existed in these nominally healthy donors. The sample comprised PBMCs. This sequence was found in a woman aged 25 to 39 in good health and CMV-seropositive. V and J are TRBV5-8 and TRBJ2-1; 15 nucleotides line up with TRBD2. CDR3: CASRGTSGRNEQFF. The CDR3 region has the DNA TGTGCCAGCCGAGGGACTAGCGGGAGGAATGAGCAGTTCTTC.